Below, one T cell receptor beta chain is given with its context. Its target is unknown. For Graves' hyperthyroidism to be stable, ophthalmopathy could not progress within 18 months. Patients showing uncontrolled infection, other autoimmune disease, pregnancy or lactation were ineligible. Amplified regions were TCR beta CDR3 sequences from RNA transcripts. An initial round of RT-PCR targeting the TCR CDR3 relied on the HTBI primer set. Via MiXCR, TCRdb re-called the multiplex PCR reads, giving one row per CDR3 protein. Here the sample spans around 440,000 distinct CDR3 sequences, approximately 14% being singletons. The V gene lost 4 bases and the J gene lost 8 bases, with 15 bases spanning the gap. CDR1 is MGHRA, CDR2 YSYEKL, per germline. The CDR3 spans 15 residues. The entry originates in a study of T cells in Graves' hyperthyroidism and ophthalmopathy. Findings and caveats of the study: The model's output predicted ophthalmopathy at a median of roughly 6 months prior to onset. By a 13 V-J model, ophthalmopathy was set apart from stable hyperthyroidism.

The TCR originated in a woman under 30 with Graves' hyperthyroidism. The chain employs TRBV4-1 and TRBJ1-6; D is undetermined. Sequencing was carried out using blood. The CDR3 loop reads CASSPHEAGDSPLHF. CDR3 sequence (DNA): TGCGCCAGCAGCCCTCACGAGGCCGGTGATTCACCCCTCCACTTT.